The clone carrying this T cell receptor beta chain came up many times. Its matching antigen is unknown. Within the sample, other DNA sequences also encode this same CDR3. Authors' methods: Researchers built a distant-metastasis classifier for papillary thyroid cancer that drew on CDR3 differences across clinicopathological groups. With MiXCR, TCRdb reprocessed the PCR reads. These V and J calls are TCRdb output, not the study's own analysis. The profile shows over 25,000 clones, 7% to 9% of them singletons. This sample was taken from a study of metastatic and nonmetastatic thyroid tumors. On the study more broadly: Comparison of repertoires was carried out across blood and tumor or nodule tissue from malignant and benign thyroid patients.

All patients were treatment-naive before thyroid surgery. Trimming cost V 1 base and J 4 bases, with 7 bases left between them. This CDR3 is 13 amino acids long. Germline V lookup: CDR1 SGHTA, CDR2 FQGNSA. Study conclusions and caveats: TCR beta diversity was reportedly significantly higher in malignant thyroid tumors than benign nodules, in blood and tumor.

The TCR sequence derives from a female donor with papillary thyroid cancer or a benign thyroid nodule (not recorded which). Some clones in this sample may be carry-over from other donors' samples. The sample was blood. This chain links TRBV7-2 with TRBJ2-5; D not resolved. In DNA, the CDR3 is TGTGCCAGCAGCTTAGTCTTTAGAGAGACCCAGTACTTC. Translated: CASSLVFRETQYF.